This is a list of T cell receptor beta chains from one sample in a study of metastatic and nonmetastatic thyroid tumors. Using MiXCR, TCRdb reanalyzed the PCR reads. Seen here are about 92,000 clones, about 15% observed once, and the top ten hold 3.6%. Source material: blood. Receptors originate from a female donor with papillary thyroid cancer or a benign thyroid nodule (not recorded which). Some clones in this sample may be carry-over from other donors' samples. The CDR3 runs from the conserved cysteine through the conserved F or W. The order of the fields is CDR3 protein, J gene, V gene.

CDR3aa: CAWSARSGPQHF
j_gene: TRBJ1-5
v_gene: TRBV30

CDR3aa: CVSSLTASSNQPQHF
j_gene: TRBJ1-5
v_gene: TRBV11-2

CDR3aa: CASSLYSAGVPIEQFF
j_gene: TRBJ2-1
v_gene: TRBV28

CDR3aa: CASSPGTGVYETQYF
j_gene: TRBJ2-5
v_gene: TRBV6-1

CDR3aa: CSAEPGHQETQYF
j_gene: TRBJ2-5
v_gene: TRBV20-1

CDR3aa: CASSPDSLREQYF
j_gene: TRBJ2-7
v_gene: TRBV7-9

CDR3aa: CASSDGSNQPQHF
j_gene: TRBJ1-5
v_gene: TRBV2

CDR3aa: CASSLDWTGDEQYF
j_gene: TRBJ2-7
v_gene: TRBV11-2

CDR3aa: CASMSGATYEQYF
j_gene: TRBJ2-7
v_gene: TRBV2

CDR3aa: CSAERGSGTEAFF
j_gene: TRBJ1-1
v_gene: TRBV20-1

CDR3aa: CASSLVPGSYNEQFF
j_gene: TRBJ2-1
v_gene: TRBV5-1

CDR3aa: CAGSEGQSNNEQFF
j_gene: TRBJ2-1
v_gene: TRBV10-2

CDR3aa: CASRLRADAAEAFF
j_gene: TRBJ1-1
v_gene: TRBV13

CDR3aa: CASSLTDVNEKLFF
j_gene: TRBJ1-4
v_gene: TRBV5-1

CDR3aa: CALGTTNTGELFF
j_gene: TRBJ2-2
v_gene: TRBV7-9

CDR3aa: CASSMDWSSYNEQFF
j_gene: TRBJ2-1
v_gene: TRBV19

CDR3aa: CSAAVRDSDLNEQFF
j_gene: TRBJ2-1
v_gene: TRBV20-1

CDR3aa: CAWGASEGRTDTQYF
j_gene: TRBJ2-3
v_gene: TRBV30

CDR3aa: CASSLDANTEAFF
j_gene: TRBJ1-1
v_gene: TRBV28

CDR3aa: CASSLGGQQPQHF
j_gene: TRBJ1-5
v_gene: TRBV27

CDR3aa: CASSQEGAWSGYTF
j_gene: TRBJ1-2
v_gene: TRBV3-1

CDR3aa: CASIGAGGSYEQYF
j_gene: TRBJ2-7
v_gene: TRBV6-1

CDR3aa: CASSVVGYEQYF
j_gene: TRBJ2-7
v_gene: TRBV6-1

CDR3aa: CASSQVRTSGAYEQYF
j_gene: TRBJ2-7
v_gene: TRBV4-1

CDR3aa: CASSSDGKETQYF
j_gene: TRBJ2-5
v_gene: TRBV7-9

CDR3aa: CASTPDSDKNIQYF
j_gene: TRBJ2-4
v_gene: TRBV6-2/TRBV6-3

CDR3aa: CASSTTSGRHEQFF
j_gene: TRBJ2-1
v_gene: TRBV11-2

CDR3aa: CAWRGGDRREIFRWETQYF
j_gene: TRBJ2-5
v_gene: TRBV30

CDR3aa: CASSEWGSNEKLFF
j_gene: TRBJ1-4
v_gene: TRBV6-1

CDR3aa: CASRTGTGGEQFF
j_gene: TRBJ2-1
v_gene: TRBV5-1

CDR3aa: CASSYSAGGNKPQHF
j_gene: TRBJ1-5
v_gene: TRBV6-9

CDR3aa: CASSDNLFRDSGLMAFF
j_gene: TRBJ1-1
v_gene: TRBV28

CDR3aa: CASSLTGGLAFAPLHF
j_gene: TRBJ1-6
v_gene: TRBV28

CDR3aa: CASSLPHSGANVLTF
j_gene: TRBJ2-6
v_gene: TRBV5-4

CDR3aa: CASSSRWYQETQYF
j_gene: TRBJ2-5
v_gene: TRBV28

CDR3aa: CASSEWSGGEETQYF
j_gene: TRBJ2-5
v_gene: TRBV2

CDR3aa: CASSSLTYSYEQYF
j_gene: TRBJ2-7
v_gene: TRBV6-1

CDR3aa: CASSESGHHADTQYF
j_gene: TRBJ2-3
v_gene: TRBV10-1

CDR3aa: CASSLVRGGEQYF
j_gene: TRBJ2-7
v_gene: TRBV11-3

CDR3aa: CASSLEGTGRNEKLFF
j_gene: TRBJ1-4
v_gene: TRBV7-8

CDR3aa: CASSKGLAGLGNYEQYF
j_gene: TRBJ2-7
v_gene: TRBV27

CDR3aa: CASSTGPSETDTQYF
j_gene: TRBJ2-3
v_gene: TRBV9

CDR3aa: CASSQGTSGIGGTQYF
j_gene: TRBJ2-5
v_gene: TRBV5-1